The next 9 T cell receptor beta chains were all read from a single sample in a study of blood T cell repertoires in COVID-19. Clones were read by immunoSEQ multiplex PCR, and TCRdb kept only the in-frame ones, dropping some. The table lists roughly 300,000 clones, about 90% of them singletons, with about 6% in the top ten. The sequenced sample was peripheral blood. These receptors all come from a man aged 18-30 years who had recovered from COVID-19.

The rearrangement links TRBV7-6 to TRBJ2-5; tentative D call: TRBD1 (6 bases). The germline V and J ends were trimmed by 2 bases and 5 bases, with 27 bases remaining between them. The CDR3 length is 19 residues. Germline V gives CDR1 SGHVS, CDR2 FNYEAQ. CDR3 amino acids: CASSLTGKTGRALRETQYF. The DNA for the CDR3 is TGTGCCAGCAGCTTAACCGGGAAGACAGGACGGGCCCTTAGGGAGACCCAGTACTTC.

The sample holds one count of this clone. The chain links TRBV5-5 to TRBJ2-7; TRBD1 is a possible D gene (6 bases). Germline CDR1 reads SGHKS; CDR2 reads YYEKEE (reference sequence). Between the trimmed V and J ends, which lost 0 bases and 7 bases, there was a span of 11 bases. This CDR3 comprises 13 residues. The CDR3 coding sequence is TGTGCCAGCAGCTTGGACAGGGAGTATGAGCAGTACTTC. Amino acids: CASSLDREYEQYF.

The chain is built from TRBV6-1 and TRBJ1-5, with TRBD1 identical over 9 bases. The germline gives CDR1 MNHNS, CDR2 SASEGT. J was trimmed by 5 bases and V by 3 bases; bases with no gene match: 5. CDR3 length: 15 amino acids. CDR3 loop: CASSDSGQGYQPQHF. CDR3 bases: TGTGCCAGCAGTGATTCGGGACAGGGATATCAGCCCCAGCATTTT.

This clone appeared once. CDR3 sequence: CASSRDRGHETQYF. The CDR3 DNA is TGTGCCAGCAGCAGGGACAGGGGGCATGAGACCCAGTACTTC. The J gene is TRBJ2-5, the V gene TRBV7-3; 12 bases match TRBD1. The CDR3 totals 14 residues. The germline gives CDR1 SGHTA, CDR2 FQGTGA. The V gene end was trimmed by 5 bases and the J gene end by 5 bases; junction bases not matched to a gene: 3.

CDR3 DNA: TGTGCCAGCAGCGGTTATGACAGTAACTACGAGCAGTACTTC. Its translation: CASSGYDSNYEQYF. The V call is TRBV9, the J call TRBJ2-7; TRBD1 might be the D (5 bases). CDR1 SGDLS and CDR2 YYNGEE come from the germline V gene. The length of the CDR3 is 14 residues. V lost 3 bases and J lost 3, with 13 bases in between.

V usage is TRBV7-9 and J usage is TRBJ2-5; D perhaps matches TRBD1 (5 bases). In germline, CDR1 is SEHNR, CDR2 FQNEAQ (reference sequence). The CDR3 loop spans 13 amino acids. Deletions cut 5 bases from V and 3 bases from J, with 10 bases between. The CDR3 DNA reads TGTGCCAGCAGCCTCGACAGTAAAGAGACCCAGTACTTC. Its translation: CASSLDSKETQYF.

This rearrangement joins TRBV25-1 to TRBJ1-5, with D perhaps matching TRBD1 (6 bases). Deletions cut 6 bases from V and 8 bases from J, with 14 bases between. This CDR3 is 13 amino acids long. The germline CDR1 and CDR2 sequences are MGHDK and SYGVNS. CDR3 loop: CASSRQGLEPQHF. The CDR3 nucleotides read TGTGCCAGCAGCAGGCAGGGGTTGGAGCCCCAGCATTTT.

V gene TRBV7-6 combines with J gene TRBJ2-3, with a tentative D call TRBD1 (5 bases). Trimming took off 4 bases at V and 3 bases at J, with 8 bases between the two ends. The germline V gene encodes CDR1 SGHVS and CDR2 FNYEAQ. The CDR3 consists of 13 residues. CDR3: CASSSRDTDTQYF. The CDR3 DNA reads TGTGCCAGCAGCTCCAGGGATACAGATACGCAGTATTTT.

CDR3 region: CASSRRDGNTEAFF. DNA of the CDR3: TGTGCCAGCAGCCGGAGGGACGGAAACACTGAAGCTTTCTTT. The chain uses TRBV5-6 and TRBJ1-1, with a tentative D call TRBD1 (5 bases). V lost 4 bases and J lost 2, with 12 bases in between. This CDR3 contains 14 residues. Germline lookup yields CDR1 SGHDT and CDR2 YYEEEE.